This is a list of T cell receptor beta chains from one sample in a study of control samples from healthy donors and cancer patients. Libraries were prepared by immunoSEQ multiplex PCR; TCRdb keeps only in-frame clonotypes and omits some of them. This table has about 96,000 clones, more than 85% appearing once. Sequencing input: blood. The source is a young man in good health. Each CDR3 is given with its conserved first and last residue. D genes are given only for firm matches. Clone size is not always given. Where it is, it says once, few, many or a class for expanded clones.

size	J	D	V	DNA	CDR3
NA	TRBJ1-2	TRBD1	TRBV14	TGTGCCAGCAGCCAGTACAGGACAGGGAACTATGGCTACACCTTC	CASSQYRTGNYGYTF
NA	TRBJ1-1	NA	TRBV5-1	TGCGCCAGCAGCTTGGGGATCCGGGACTCTTTGATAATCTTT	CASSLGIRDSLIIF
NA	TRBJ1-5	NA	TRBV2	TGTGCCAGCAGTGAACGGTCAATTCAGCCCCAGCATTTT	CASSERSIQPQHF
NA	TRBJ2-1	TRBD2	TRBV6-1	TGTGCCAGCAGTGAAATAGTAGCTAGCGGGAGTCGAGATGAGCAGTTCTTC	CASSEIVASGSRDEQFF
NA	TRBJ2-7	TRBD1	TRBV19	TGTGCCAGTAGTATAGGGGACAGGGTTGCCTACGAGCAGTACTTC	CASSIGDRVAYEQYF
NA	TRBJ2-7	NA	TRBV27	TGTGCCAGCAGTCCCTGGACGGGCACCTACGAGCAGTACTTC	CASSPWTGTYEQYF
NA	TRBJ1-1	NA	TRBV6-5	TGTGCCAGCAGTCGAGGGGGGGCGAACACTGAAGCTTTCTTT	CASSRGGANTEAFF
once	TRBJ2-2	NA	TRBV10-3	TGTGCCATCAGAGCGGGTGAGAACACCGGGGAGCTGTTTTTT	CAIRAGENTGELFF
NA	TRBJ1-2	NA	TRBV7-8	TGTGCCAGCAGCTTAGTACCAGGAGATAACTATGGCTACACCTTC	CASSLVPGDNYGYTF
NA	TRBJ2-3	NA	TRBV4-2	TGTGCCAGCAGCCAAGAAGTAGACCTAAGCACAGATACGCAGTATTTT	CASSQEVDLSTDTQYF
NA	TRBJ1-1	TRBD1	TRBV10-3	TGTGCCATTGGGACAGCCATGAACACTGAAGCTTTCTTT	CAIGTAMNTEAFF
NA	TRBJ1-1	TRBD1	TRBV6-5	TGTGCCAGCAGTTACTCGGGACAGCTGAACACTGAAGCTTTCTTT	CASSYSGQLNTEAFF
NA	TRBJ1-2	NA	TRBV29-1	TGCAGCGTTGACAGGGTCAAATATGGCTACACCTTC	CSVDRVKYGYTF
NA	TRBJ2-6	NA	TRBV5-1	TGCGCCAGCAGCTTGGCGGGCTCTGGGGCCAACGTCCTGACTTTC	CASSLAGSGANVLTF
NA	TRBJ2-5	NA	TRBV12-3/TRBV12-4	TGTGCCAGCATCAGAAAACAGGGAGAGACCCAGTACTTC	CASIRKQGETQYF
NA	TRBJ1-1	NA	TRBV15	TGTGCCACCAGCGGGGTTAACACTGAAGCTTTCTTT	CATSGVNTEAFF
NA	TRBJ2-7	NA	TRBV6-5	TGTGCCAGCAGTTCGCAGGGTTCCTACGAGCAGTACTTC	CASSSQGSYEQYF
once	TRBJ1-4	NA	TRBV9	TGTGCCAGCAGCCTCGGAGGAGGCCCTAATGAAAAACTGTTTTTT	CASSLGGGPNEKLFF
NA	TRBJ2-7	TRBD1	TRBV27	TGTGCCAGCCGACAGGGGGCCTACGAGCAGTACTTC	CASRQGAYEQYF
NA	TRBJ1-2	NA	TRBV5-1	TGCGCCAGCAGCTTGGAGACAGGCCCCAACTATGGCTACACCTTC	CASSLETGPNYGYTF
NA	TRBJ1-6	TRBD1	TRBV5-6	TGTGCCAGCAGCTTGCCAGGGGGCTCAGATAATTCACCCCTCCACTTT	CASSLPGGSDNSPLHF
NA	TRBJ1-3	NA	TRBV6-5	TGTGCCAGCAGGACCGACAGGTCCTCTGGAAACACCATATATTTT	CASRTDRSSGNTIYF
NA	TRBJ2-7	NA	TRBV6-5	TGTGCCAGCAGTTTAAGGAGGGGTCTGAGCTCCTACGAGCAGTACTTC	CASSLRRGLSSYEQYF
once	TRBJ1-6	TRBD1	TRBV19	TGTGCCAGTAGTATTGGGACAGGGTATAATTCACCCCTCCACTTT	CASSIGTGYNSPLHF
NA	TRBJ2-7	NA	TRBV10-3	TGTGCCATCGGACCAAGCGTCAGTAGCGAGCAGTACTTC	CAIGPSVSSEQYF
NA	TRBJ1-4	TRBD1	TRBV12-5	TGTGCTAGTGGTCAGGGGGGAGAAGAAAAACTGTTTTTT	CASGQGGEEKLFF
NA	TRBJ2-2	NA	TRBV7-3	TGTGCCAGCAGCTTAACGTTGTTTGGGGCGACCGGGGAGCTGTTTTTT	CASSLTLFGATGELFF